This TCR beta chain was recorded in a study of molecular identifiers for immune sequencing clone quantification. Naive CD8 T cell sorting was performed on the CD8+CD4-CCR7+CD45RA+ phenotype. Looked up from germline, CDR1 is DFQATT and CDR2 is SNEGSKA (reference sequence). CDR3 length: 12 residues. V lost 8 bases and J 5 bases, leaving 14 bases between the germline ends. This clonotype was detected ten times or more. Previously published methods and listed TCR primers were used for the bulk TCR libraries. TCRdb re-derived calls from the PCR reads in MiXCR, one entry per CDR3 protein. The sample consists of hundreds of thousands of distinct CDR3 sequences, 25% of them appearing once.

The J gene is TRBJ2-3, the V gene TRBV20-1, with a weak D call TRBD2 (6 bases). Input material: naive CD8+ T cells from blood, with Jurkat cell RNA spiked in. Indicated subset: FACS-sorted CD8+CD4-CCR7+CD45RA+ naive T cells. This clonotype was sampled from a human donor in good health. Some libraries in this study had Jurkat cell RNA spiked in. The CDR3 loop is CSSLASVDTQYF. CDR3 in DNA: TGCAGTTCCCTCGCTAGCGTAGATACGCAGTATTTT.